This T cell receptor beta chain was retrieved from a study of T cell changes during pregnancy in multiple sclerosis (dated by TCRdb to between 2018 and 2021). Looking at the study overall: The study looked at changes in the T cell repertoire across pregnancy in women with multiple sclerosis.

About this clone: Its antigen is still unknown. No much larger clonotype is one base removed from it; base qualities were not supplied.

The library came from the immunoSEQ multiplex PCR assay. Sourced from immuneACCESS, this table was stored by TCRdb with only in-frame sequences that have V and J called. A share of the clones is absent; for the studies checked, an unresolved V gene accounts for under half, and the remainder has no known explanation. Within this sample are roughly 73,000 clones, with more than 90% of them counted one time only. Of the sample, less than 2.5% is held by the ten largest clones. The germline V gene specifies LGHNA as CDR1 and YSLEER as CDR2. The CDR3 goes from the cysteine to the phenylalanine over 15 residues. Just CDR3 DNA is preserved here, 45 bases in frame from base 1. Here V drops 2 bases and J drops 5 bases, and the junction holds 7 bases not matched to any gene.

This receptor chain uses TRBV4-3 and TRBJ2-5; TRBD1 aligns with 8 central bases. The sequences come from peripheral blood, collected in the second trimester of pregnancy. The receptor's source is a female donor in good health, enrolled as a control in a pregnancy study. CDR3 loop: CASSQRQGQRETQYF. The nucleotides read TGCGCCAGCAGCCAACGACAGGGGCAGAGGGAGACCCAGTACTTC.